This T cell receptor (beta chain) was profiled in a study of vaccination and CD4 T cells after COVID-19. Study summary: A median of roughly 72 days (range 14 to 241) separated dose two from the taking of post-vaccine samples.

Worth noting for this clonotype: Antigen unknown.

Sequenced with the Oncomine TCR Beta short-read assay was DNA taken from cultured CD4+ T cells. Via MiXCR, TCRdb re-called the PCR reads, giving one row per CDR3 protein. Among around 19,000 distinct CDR3 sequences, around 50% were seen once, and the ten largest hold 4.5% to 5.5%. Treatment: 10-day PBMC culture with coronavirus spike peptide pools or control peptides (ViraFEST assay). With peptide pools, ViraFEST first expanded antigen-specific T cells and afterwards sequenced their TCRs. Positive PCR tests were logged from March through December 2020, ahead of US Alpha, Beta and Delta variants. Half the medium was replaced with fresh IL-2 medium on days 3 and 7. Losses at the gene ends were 6 bases for V and 0 bases for J; bases not matched to a gene: 15. The germline gives CDR1 DFQATT, CDR2 SNEGSKA (reference sequence). This CDR3 contains 18 residues.

Input material: CD4+ T cells from blood, cultured in vitro. This clonotype was obtained from a human donor who had recovered from COVID-19. The genes are TRBV20-1 and TRBJ2-3; 10 nucleotides align to TRBD2. CDR3 DNA sequence: TGCAGTGCCCCTAATTTAGCGGGAGGCTACGGCAGCACAGATACGCAGTATTTT. It codes for CSAPNLAGGYGSTDTQYF.